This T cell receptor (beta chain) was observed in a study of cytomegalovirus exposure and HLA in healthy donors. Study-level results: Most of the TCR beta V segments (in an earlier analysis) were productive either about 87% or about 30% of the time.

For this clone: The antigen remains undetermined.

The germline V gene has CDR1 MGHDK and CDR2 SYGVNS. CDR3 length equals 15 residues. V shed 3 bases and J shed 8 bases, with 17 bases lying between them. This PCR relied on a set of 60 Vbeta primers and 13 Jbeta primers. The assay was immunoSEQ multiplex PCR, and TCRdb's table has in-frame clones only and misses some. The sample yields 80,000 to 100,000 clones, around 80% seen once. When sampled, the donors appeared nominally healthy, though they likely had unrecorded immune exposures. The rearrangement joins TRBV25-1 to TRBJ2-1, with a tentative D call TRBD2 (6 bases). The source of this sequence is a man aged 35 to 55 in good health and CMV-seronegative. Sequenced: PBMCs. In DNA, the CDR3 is TGTGCCAGCAGTGAGGGGACTCAGACTAGGCATGAGCAGTTCTTC. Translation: CASSEGTQTRHEQFF. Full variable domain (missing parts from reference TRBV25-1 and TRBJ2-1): EADIYQTPRYLVIGTGKKITLECSQTMGHDKMYWYQQDPGMELHLIHYSYGVNSTEKGDLSSESTVSRIRTEHFPLTLESARPSHTSQYLCASSEGTQTRHEQFFGPGTRLTVL.